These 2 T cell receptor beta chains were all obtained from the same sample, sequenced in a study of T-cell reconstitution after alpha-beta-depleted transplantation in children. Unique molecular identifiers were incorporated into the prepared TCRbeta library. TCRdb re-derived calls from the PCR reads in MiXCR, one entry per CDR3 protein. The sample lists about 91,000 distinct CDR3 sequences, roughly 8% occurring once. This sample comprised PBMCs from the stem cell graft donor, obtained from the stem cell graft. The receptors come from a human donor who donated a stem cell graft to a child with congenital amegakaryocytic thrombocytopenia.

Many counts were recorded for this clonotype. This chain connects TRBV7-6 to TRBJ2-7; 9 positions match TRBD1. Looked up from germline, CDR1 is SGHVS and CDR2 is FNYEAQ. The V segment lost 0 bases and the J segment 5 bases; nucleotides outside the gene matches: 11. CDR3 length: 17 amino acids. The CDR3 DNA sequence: TGTGCCAGCAGCTTAGCGATCGGTGGGGGACAGGGAGACGAGCAGTACTTC. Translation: CASSLAIGGGQGDEQYF.

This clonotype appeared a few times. The CDR3 region is CASSPTGKDYGYTF. The CDR3 region has the DNA TGTGCCAGCTCACCGACAGGGAAAGACTATGGCTACACCTTC. The genes are TRBV18 and TRBJ1-2, with 7 bases matching TRBD1. CDR1 and CDR2 from the germline V gene are KGHSH and LQKENI. J was trimmed by 3 bases and V by 3 bases; bases with no gene match: 4. The CDR3 is 14 amino acids.